The clone carrying this TCR beta chain occurred many times. Its specificity is not known. Tagging with unique molecular identifiers was applied to individual cDNA molecules. TCRdb recomputed calls from the 5' RACE reads with MiXCR, one row per CDR3 protein. In the table there are just over 95,000 distinct CDR3 sequences, 11% of which are singletons. The length of the CDR3 is 16 residues. CDR1 is SGHVS and CDR2 is FNYEAQ in the germline V gene. J lost 0 bases, V lost 4 bases, and 3 bases had no gene match. This sample is drawn from a study of early T cells in non-severe SARS-CoV-2 infection. Study background: Investigators sequenced bulk RNA drawn from unsorted whole blood, and chains remained unpaired.

Whole-study findings and limits: Anti-spike CD8 responses were favored by VDJdb matching, which missed private and CD4 specificities.

The chain carries TRBV7-6 and TRBJ2-3, with TRBD2 matching over 11 bases. The TCR sequence derives from an adult who was a healthcare worker with PCR-confirmed SARS-CoV-2 infection or an uninfected control (not recorded which). The sequencing here drew on whole blood, taken at baseline. In DNA form, the CDR3 reads TGTGCCAGCAGCTCCCGACTAGCGGGGAGCACAGATACGCAGTATTTT. Its protein is CASSSRLAGSTDTQYF.